The 7 T cell receptor beta chains reported below all come from one sample, sequenced in a study of T-cell reconstitution after alpha-beta-depleted transplantation in children (dated by TCRdb to 2016 to 2017). General findings and caveats noted by the study authors: The frequencies of hyperexpanded clones fell over the following months, and after one year, T-cell counts and TCRbeta diversity were mostly attributed to newly produced T cells.

Receptor amplification or capture employed PCR. Sequencing used an Illumina HiSeq 2500. TCR library preparation used molecular barcoding, with unique molecular identifiers applied to normalize quantification of the TCRbeta repertoire. TCRdb trimmed the raw reads at Q25, called clones with MiXCR and kept productive beta chains. Under each unique CDR3 protein, matching rows form one entry showing the most common genes and DNA. This sample gives around 300,000 distinct CDR3 sequences in total; around 7.1% of them show up just once. The biggest ten clones account for 8.5% to 9.5% of the sample. These receptors are not linked to any known antigen. The treatment or condition label here, explained by the study, means: allogeneic hematopoietic cell transplantation with graft depleted of TCRalphabeta T cells and CD19 B cells. The source material was peripheral blood, sampled 360 days after TCRalphabeta/CD19-depleted stem cell transplant. These receptors were collected from a female patient aged 2-15 years who had a stem cell transplant for Fanconi anemia, so the T cells may come from the graft donor.

This clonotype was picked up many times. The genes are TRBV15 and TRBJ1-1, with TRBD1 identical over 7 bases. CDR1 LNHNV and CDR2 YYDKDF come from the germline V gene (reference sequence). This CDR3 has 14 amino acids. V lost 8 bases and J lost 5; bases outside the gene matches: 11. CDR3 protein: CATGVQGLRTEAFF. The DNA for the CDR3 is TGTGCCACCGGGGTACAGGGGCTGAGGACTGAAGCTTTCTTT.

This clonotype appeared many times. The chain uses TRBV20-1 and TRBJ1-2; no reliable D call. The CDR3 sequence is 15 residues long. Germline loops: CDR1 DFQATT, CDR2 SNEGSKA (reference sequence). V was pared by 1 base and J by 0 bases, with 12 bases between. The CDR3 bases are TGCAGTGCTAGAGCGGCCTTCTACACTAACTATGGCTACACCTTC. This sequence encodes CSARAAFYTNYGYTF.

This clonotype was seen at least ten times. The chain joins TRBV27 to TRBJ2-7; D might be TRBD1 (6 bases). The length of the CDR3 is 14 residues. With 4 bases removed from V and 2 bases from J, the gap between germline ends came to 12 bases. Germline-derived CDR1 and CDR2 are MNHEY and SMNVEV (reference sequence). The CDR3 DNA follows: TGTGCCAGCAGTTCCCTACAGGGAGCCTACGAGCAGTACTTC. Translated, it gives CASSSLQGAYEQYF.

Only a few counts were recorded for this clonotype. This chain joins TRBV10-3 and TRBJ1-1, with D unresolved. Germline CDR1 is ENHRY and CDR2 is SYGVKD. Trimming left V 6 bases short and J 5 bases short, with 13 bases between. The length of the CDR3 is 13 residues. CDR3 nucleotide sequence: TGTGCCATCAGCCCAGGAGGGAGGACTGAAGCTTTCTTT. It yields the protein CAISPGGRTEAFF.

This clonotype was recorded many times. The V and J genes are TRBV5-1 and TRBJ1-1; D perhaps matches TRBD1 (6 bases). V lost 0 bases, J lost 5 bases, and 17 bases lay in between. The germline CDR1 and CDR2 sequences are SGHRS and YFSETQ. This CDR3 has 16 residues. In DNA, the CDR3 is TGCGCCAGCAGCTTGGCGTTCGGCTGGGGGCGTACTGAAGCTTTCTTT. It codes for CASSLAFGWGRTEAFF. Looking up the rest from reference TRBV5-1 and TRBJ1-1 gives the full variable domain: KAGVTQTPRYLIKTRGQQVTLSCSPISGHRSVSWYQQTPGQGLQFLFEYFSETQRNKGNFPGRFSGRQFSNSRSEMNVSTLELGDSALYLCASSLAFGWGRTEAFFGQGTRLTVV.

This clonotype was seen many times. The rearrangement links TRBV20-1 to TRBJ2-5; TRBD2 matches 9 bases. The junction had 3 bases not matched to a gene; V was cut back by 6 bases and J by 4 bases. Germline loops: CDR1 DFQATT, CDR2 SNEGSKA (reference sequence). The CDR3 extends over 12 amino acids. The CDR3 reads CSARTSAETQYF. The CDR3 bases are TGCAGTGCCCGGACTAGCGCAGAGACCCAGTACTTC.

The sample holds many counts of this clonotype. The V gene is TRBV6-1, the J gene TRBJ1-2; D gene unclear. Germline V gives CDR1 MNHNS, CDR2 SASEGT. This CDR3 is built from 13 residues. With 5 bases removed from V and 4 bases from J, the gap between germline ends came to 11 bases. CDR3 sequence (DNA): TGTGCCAGCAGTCGCAGCGCCTTCTATGGCTACACCTTC. Protein product: CASSRSAFYGYTF.